The next 2 T cell receptor beta chains were all read from a single sample in a study of OX40 agonist ivuxolimab in advanced cancers. Sequencing used immunoSEQ multiplex PCR; TCRdb keeps in-frame clones, though not all of them. Among more than 45,000 clones listed, roughly 89% were seen once. The sample was CD4+ or CD8+ T cells sorted from blood, taken in a trial of the OX40 agonist ivuxolimab. All receptors derive from an adult with an advanced solid tumor such as melanoma, head and neck, liver or kidney cancer.

In its sample, this clone was seen once. This chain joins TRBV29-1 and TRBJ2-7; 9 bases agree with TRBD1. CDR1 is SQVTM, CDR2 ANQGSEA, per germline. The CDR3 consists of 14 residues. V was clipped by 4 bases and J by 6 bases; unmatched bases: 10. The CDR3 DNA reads as TGCAGCGTTGGGGAACAGGGGGCGCAGCGCGAGCAGTACTTC. It specifies CSVGEQGAQREQYF.

The rearrangement joins TRBV18 to TRBJ2-1; D call uncertain. Trimming stripped 0 bases from V and 6 bases from J, with 12 bases between. This CDR3 is built from 15 residues. Germline V gives CDR1 KGHSH, CDR2 LQKENI. CDR3 sequence (DNA): TGTGCCAGCTCACCACCGGCGAAAGTAGTCAATGAGCAGTTCTTC. As protein: CASSPPAKVVNEQFF.